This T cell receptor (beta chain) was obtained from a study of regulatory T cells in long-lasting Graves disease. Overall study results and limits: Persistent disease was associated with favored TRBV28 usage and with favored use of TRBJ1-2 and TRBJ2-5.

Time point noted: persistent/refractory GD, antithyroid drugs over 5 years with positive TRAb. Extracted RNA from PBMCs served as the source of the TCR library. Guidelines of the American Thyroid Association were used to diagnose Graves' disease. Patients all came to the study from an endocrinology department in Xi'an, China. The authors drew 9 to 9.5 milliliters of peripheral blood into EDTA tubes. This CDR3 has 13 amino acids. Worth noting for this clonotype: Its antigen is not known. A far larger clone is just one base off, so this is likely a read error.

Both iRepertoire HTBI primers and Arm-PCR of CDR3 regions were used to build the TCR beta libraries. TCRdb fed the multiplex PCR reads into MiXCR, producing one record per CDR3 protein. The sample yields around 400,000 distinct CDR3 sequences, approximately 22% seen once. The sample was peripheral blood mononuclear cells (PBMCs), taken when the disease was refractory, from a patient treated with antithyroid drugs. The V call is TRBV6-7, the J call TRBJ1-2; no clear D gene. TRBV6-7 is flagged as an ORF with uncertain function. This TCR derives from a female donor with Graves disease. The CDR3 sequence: CASSFGRNCGYTF. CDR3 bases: TGTGCCAGCAGTTTTGGCCGGAACTGTGGCTACACCTTC.